Sequencing of this T cell receptor (beta chain) was carried out in a study of blood T cells in healthy people across ages. This CDR3 has 14 residues. Trimming took off 0 bases at V and 8 bases at J, with 11 bases between the two ends. Germline CDR1 is LNHNV and CDR2 is YYDKDF (reference sequence). Sample-barcoded 5' priming and a J-beta primer mix drove a second PCR of about 7 to 12 cycles. TCRdb called the 5' RACE reads again in MiXCR, with one record for every CDR3 protein. Among hundreds of thousands of distinct CDR3 sequences listed, more than 25% were seen once. This same sample was also taken into another study, of T cells of mothers and their children.

V is TRBV15 and J is TRBJ2-4; D gene ambiguous. The material sequenced was blood. This clonotype originated in a boy aged 5-17 years in good health. CDR3 sequence: CATSRDLGKYIQYF. The CDR3 nucleotides read TGTGCCACCAGCAGAGATCTGGGGAAGTACATTCAGTACTTC.